Listed below are T cell receptor beta chains from one sample, sequenced in a study of blood T cell repertoires in COVID-19. TCRdb's copy holds only in-frame clones and misses some; the assay was immunoSEQ multiplex PCR. The table records about 240,000 clones, 92% of them present only once. Sequenced input: peripheral blood. The receptors were gathered from a man aged 25 to 45 with COVID-19, enrolled during active disease. The CDR3 runs from the conserved cysteine through the conserved F or W. A D gene is named only where the DNA matches it firmly. Clone size, where shown, is once, few, many, or a class for clones that have expanded.

size: NA
D: NA
V: TRBV11-2
CDR3: CASSPLTGRPDQETQYF

size: NA
D: TRBD1
V: TRBV4-1
CDR3: CASSQDRTGRTDTQYF

size: NA
D: NA
V: TRBV12-3/TRBV12-4
CDR3: CASSLSRTDTQYF

size: NA
D: TRBD2
V: TRBV3-1/TRBV3-2
CDR3: CASSQARGLAGLDEQFF

size: NA
D: TRBD1
V: TRBV5-1
CDR3: CASSIGQGFLDEQYF

size: NA
D: NA
V: TRBV20-1
CDR3: CSASVLDTQYF

size: NA
D: NA
V: TRBV4-2
CDR3: CASSQGEGVRVANQPQHF

size: NA
D: NA
V: TRBV21-1
CDR3: CASRHDRGHYNEQFF

size: NA
D: TRBD2
V: TRBV18
CDR3: CASSPQAGGLNTGELFF

size: once
D: NA
V: TRBV2
CDR3: CASIEGAEGDTIYF

size: NA
D: NA
V: TRBV4-1
CDR3: CASSQDPSGQTTQYF

size: NA
D: TRBD2
V: TRBV19
CDR3: CASSKTSGDYNEQFF

size: NA
D: NA
V: TRBV7-9
CDR3: CASSLASGDLGDTQYF

size: NA
D: NA
V: TRBV4-1
CDR3: CASTPQISSADFSYEQYF

size: NA
D: NA
V: TRBV10-2
CDR3: CASSDFVGAPESETQYF

size: NA
D: TRBD2
V: TRBV19
CDR3: CASSIRGTTSTDTQYF

size: NA
D: TRBD2
V: TRBV5-4
CDR3: CASSEAGLAGALSYEQYF

size: once
D: TRBD1
V: TRBV11-2
CDR3: CASSPWTGENTEAFF

size: NA
D: TRBD1
V: TRBV7-9
CDR3: CASSAGTGTNEKLFF

size: NA
D: NA
V: TRBV7-2
CDR3: CASSLNPANTGELFF

size: NA
D: NA
V: TRBV3-1/TRBV3-2
CDR3: CASREQNTEAFF

size: NA
D: NA
V: TRBV3-1/TRBV3-2
CDR3: CASRDTQSYEQYF

size: once
D: NA
V: TRBV3-1/TRBV3-2
CDR3: CASSQIIRGLHNTQYF